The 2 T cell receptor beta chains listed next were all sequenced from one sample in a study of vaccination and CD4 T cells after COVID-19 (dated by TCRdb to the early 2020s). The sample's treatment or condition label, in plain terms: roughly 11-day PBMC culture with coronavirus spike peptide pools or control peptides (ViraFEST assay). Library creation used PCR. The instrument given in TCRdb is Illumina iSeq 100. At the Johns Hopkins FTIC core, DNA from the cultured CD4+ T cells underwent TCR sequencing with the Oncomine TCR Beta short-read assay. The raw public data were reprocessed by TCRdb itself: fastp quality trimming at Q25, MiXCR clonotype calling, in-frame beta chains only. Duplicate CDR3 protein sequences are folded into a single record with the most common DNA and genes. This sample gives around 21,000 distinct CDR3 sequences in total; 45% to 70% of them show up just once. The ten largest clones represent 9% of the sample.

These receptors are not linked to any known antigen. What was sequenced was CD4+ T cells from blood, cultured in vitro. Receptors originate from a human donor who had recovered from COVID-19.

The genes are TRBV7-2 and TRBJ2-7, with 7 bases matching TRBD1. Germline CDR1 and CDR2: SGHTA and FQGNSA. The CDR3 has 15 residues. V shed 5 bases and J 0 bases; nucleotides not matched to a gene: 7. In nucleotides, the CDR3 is TGTGCCAGCAGCCGCGACAGGGCTCCCTCCTACGAGCAGTACTTC. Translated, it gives CASSRDRAPSYEQYF.

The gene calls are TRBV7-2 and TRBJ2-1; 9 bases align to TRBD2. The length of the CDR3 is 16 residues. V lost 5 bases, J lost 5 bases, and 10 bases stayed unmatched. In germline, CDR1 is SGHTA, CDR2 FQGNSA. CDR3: CASSPTGTSRNNEQFF. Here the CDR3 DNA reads TGTGCCAGCAGCCCAACCGGGACTAGCCGGAACAATGAGCAGTTCTTC. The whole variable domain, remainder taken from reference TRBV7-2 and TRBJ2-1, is GAGVSQSPSNKVTEKGKDVELRCDPISGHTALYWYRQSLGQGLEFLIYFQGNSAPDKSGLPSDRFSAERTGGSVSTLTIQRTQQEDSAVYLCASSPTGTSRNNEQFFGPGTRLTVL.